Listed below are T cell receptor beta chains from one sample, sequenced in a study of blood T cell repertoires in COVID-19. Assay: immunoSEQ multiplex PCR; the TCRdb copy retains only in-frame clones and omits some. The data show about 72,000 clones, with more than 80% seen just once and around 8.1% held by the top ten. Sequencing was performed on peripheral blood. The receptor set was obtained from a young man with acute or convalescent COVID-19. The CDR3 runs from the conserved cysteine through the conserved F or W. A D gene is named only where the DNA matches it firmly. Clone size appears in some rows only: once, few, many, or a class for an expanded clone.

D gene: TRBD2
clone size: -
V gene: TRBV10-3
J gene: TRBJ2-7
CDR3 protein: CAISVGGSSYEQYF
CDR3 DNA: TGTGCCATCAGTGTCGGCGGGAGCTCCTACGAGCAGTACTTC

D gene: -
clone size: -
V gene: TRBV20-1
J gene: TRBJ2-5
CDR3 protein: CSAGRQETQYF
CDR3 DNA: TGCAGTGCGGGCAGACAAGAGACCCAGTACTTC

D gene: -
clone size: -
V gene: TRBV28
J gene: TRBJ2-7
CDR3 protein: CASSLAGIYYEQYF
CDR3 DNA: TGTGCCAGCAGTTTGGCGGGGATTTACTACGAGCAGTACTTC

D gene: TRBD2
clone size: -
V gene: TRBV4-1
J gene: TRBJ2-1
CDR3 protein: CASSQPRGSGRIYNEQFF
CDR3 DNA: TGCGCCAGCAGCCAACCGCGGGGTAGCGGGAGGATATACAATGAGCAGTTCTTC

D gene: -
clone size: -
V gene: TRBV6-5
J gene: TRBJ1-5
CDR3 protein: CATNREPDQPQHF
CDR3 DNA: TGTGCCACCAACAGGGAACCGGATCAGCCCCAGCATTTT

D gene: -
clone size: few
V gene: TRBV4-1
J gene: TRBJ1-2
CDR3 protein: CASSPGGTNYGYTF
CDR3 DNA: TGCGCCAGCAGCCCCGGAGGAACTAACTATGGCTACACCTTC

D gene: TRBD2
clone size: -
V gene: TRBV5-1
J gene: TRBJ2-1
CDR3 protein: CASLGGGPHNEQFF
CDR3 DNA: TGCGCCAGCTTGGGGGGGGGTCCCCACAATGAGCAGTTCTTC

D gene: TRBD2
clone size: -
V gene: TRBV5-1
J gene: TRBJ2-2
CDR3 protein: CASSGLAGVDGELFF
CDR3 DNA: TGCGCCAGCAGCGGACTAGCGGGAGTTGACGGGGAGCTGTTTTTT

D gene: -
clone size: -
V gene: TRBV28
J gene: TRBJ1-3
CDR3 protein: CASSFLRNTIYF
CDR3 DNA: TGTGCCAGCAGTTTTTTAAGAAACACCATATATTTT

D gene: -
clone size: -
V gene: TRBV11-3
J gene: TRBJ2-3
CDR3 protein: CASSSDRLRDTQYF
CDR3 DNA: TGTGCCAGCAGCTCCGACCGACTTAGGGATACGCAGTATTTT

D gene: TRBD1
clone size: -
V gene: TRBV6-6
J gene: TRBJ1-5
CDR3 protein: CASRDGRRGWDKPQHF
CDR3 DNA: TGTGCCAGCAGGGACGGGCGCAGGGGGTGGGATAAGCCCCAGCATTTT

D gene: -
clone size: -
V gene: TRBV12-3/TRBV12-4
J gene: TRBJ2-7
CDR3 protein: CASSRPGYEQYF
CDR3 DNA: TGTGCCAGCAGTCGTCCGGGGTACGAGCAGTACTTC

D gene: -
clone size: few
V gene: TRBV9
J gene: TRBJ1-6
CDR3 protein: CASSVIGEGTPLHF
CDR3 DNA: TGTGCCAGCAGCGTAATAGGGGAGGGCACACCCCTCCACTTT

D gene: -
clone size: -
V gene: TRBV7-8
J gene: TRBJ2-3
CDR3 protein: CASSPGGRAQYF
CDR3 DNA: TGTGCCAGCAGCCCCGGGGGACGGGCGCAGTATTTT

D gene: TRBD1
clone size: -
V gene: TRBV6-6
J gene: TRBJ2-7
CDR3 protein: CASTFGQGDEQYF
CDR3 DNA: TGTGCCAGCACTTTCGGACAGGGGGACGAGCAGTACTTC

D gene: -
clone size: -
V gene: TRBV18
J gene: TRBJ2-2
CDR3 protein: CASSPPSPRGELFF
CDR3 DNA: TGTGCCAGCTCACCGCCATCTCCTCGGGGGGAGCTGTTTTTT

D gene: -
clone size: -
V gene: TRBV4-1
J gene: TRBJ2-2
CDR3 protein: CASSPDLLGELFF
CDR3 DNA: TGCGCCAGCAGCCCAGACCTCCTCGGGGAGCTGTTTTTT

D gene: TRBD2
clone size: -
V gene: TRBV29-1
J gene: TRBJ2-5
CDR3 protein: CSERGWEGTQYF
CDR3 DNA: TGCAGCGAGAGGGGTTGGGAGGGGACCCAGTACTTC

D gene: -
clone size: -
V gene: TRBV19
J gene: TRBJ2-5
CDR3 protein: CEGGETQYF
CDR3 DNA: TGTGAAGGGGGAGAGACCCAGTACTTC

D gene: -
clone size: -
V gene: TRBV18
J gene: TRBJ2-4
CDR3 protein: CASSPAWAGGKNIQYF
CDR3 DNA: TGTGCCAGCTCACCAGCGTGGGCCGGGGGCAAAAACATTCAGTACTTC

D gene: -
clone size: -
V gene: TRBV9
J gene: TRBJ1-5
CDR3 protein: CASSVDGQAQPQHF
CDR3 DNA: TGTGCCAGCAGCGTAGACGGTCAGGCTCAGCCCCAGCATTTT

D gene: -
clone size: -
V gene: TRBV18
J gene: TRBJ2-3
CDR3 protein: CASSPYQGRGDTQYF
CDR3 DNA: TGTGCCAGCTCACCTTACCAGGGTCGGGGGGATACGCAGTATTTT

D gene: -
clone size: -
V gene: TRBV25-1
J gene: TRBJ2-5
CDR3 protein: CASSGEETQYF
CDR3 DNA: TGTGCCAGCAGTGGCGAAGAGACCCAGTACTTC

D gene: TRBD2
clone size: -
V gene: TRBV19
J gene: TRBJ2-2
CDR3 protein: CASSNPREGPPGELFF
CDR3 DNA: TGTGCCAGTAGTAACCCCCGGGAGGGCCCCCCCGGGGAGCTGTTTTTT

D gene: -
clone size: -
V gene: TRBV29-1
J gene: TRBJ2-3
CDR3 protein: CSVISVSADTQYF
CDR3 DNA: TGCAGCGTTATTTCCGTTAGTGCAGATACGCAGTATTTT

D gene: TRBD2
clone size: -
V gene: TRBV6-6
J gene: TRBJ2-1
CDR3 protein: CASSYSGREEFF
CDR3 DNA: TGTGCCAGCAGTTACTCGGGACGGGAGGAGTTCTTC

D gene: -
clone size: -
V gene: TRBV28
J gene: TRBJ2-7
CDR3 protein: CASSSARTTSYEQYF
CDR3 DNA: TGTGCCAGCAGTTCCGCCAGGACAACCTCCTACGAGCAGTACTTC

D gene: TRBD2
clone size: -
V gene: TRBV5-4
J gene: TRBJ2-1
CDR3 protein: CASSRPGLAGVGNEQFF
CDR3 DNA: TGTGCCAGCAGCCGTCCCGGACTAGCGGGAGTGGGTAATGAGCAGTTCTTC

D gene: -
clone size: -
V gene: TRBV28
J gene: TRBJ2-5
CDR3 protein: CASSPLGPLETQYF
CDR3 DNA: TGTGCCAGCAGCCCCTTGGGGCCCCTAGAGACCCAGTACTTC

D gene: -
clone size: -
V gene: TRBV5-6
J gene: TRBJ1-6
CDR3 protein: CASSFGYHSSYNSPLHF
CDR3 DNA: TGTGCCAGCAGCTTTGGTTATCACAGCTCCTATAATTCACCCCTCCACTTT

D gene: -
clone size: -
V gene: TRBV24-1
J gene: TRBJ2-1
CDR3 protein: CATSEKGVSSYNEQFF
CDR3 DNA: TGTGCCACCAGTGAGAAGGGGGTAAGCTCCTACAATGAGCAGTTCTTC

D gene: TRBD1
clone size: -
V gene: TRBV18
J gene: TRBJ2-1
CDR3 protein: CASSTSTGGNEQFF
CDR3 DNA: TGTGCCAGCTCAACCTCGACAGGGGGCAATGAGCAGTTCTTC

D gene: -
clone size: -
V gene: TRBV9
J gene: TRBJ2-2
CDR3 protein: CASSVPPVPGELFF
CDR3 DNA: TGTGCCAGCAGCGTACCCCCCGTCCCCGGGGAGCTGTTTTTT

D gene: -
clone size: -
V gene: TRBV3-1/TRBV3-2
J gene: TRBJ1-1
CDR3 protein: CASSQAAGLKGTEAFF
CDR3 DNA: TGTGCCAGCAGCCAAGCGGCAGGGCTAAAAGGGACTGAAGCTTTCTTT

D gene: TRBD1
clone size: -
V gene: TRBV6-5
J gene: TRBJ1-5
CDR3 protein: CASSYSRTGINQPQHF
CDR3 DNA: TGTGCCAGCAGTTACTCGCGGACAGGGATCAATCAGCCCCAGCATTTT

D gene: -
clone size: -
V gene: TRBV27
J gene: TRBJ2-4
CDR3 protein: CASSYQGTKNIQYF
CDR3 DNA: TGTGCCAGCTCGTATCAGGGAACCAAAAACATTCAGTACTTC

D gene: TRBD2
clone size: -
V gene: TRBV2
J gene: TRBJ2-1
CDR3 protein: CASRGRLAGDDNEQFF
CDR3 DNA: TGTGCCAGCAGGGGAAGACTAGCGGGAGACGACAATGAGCAGTTCTTC

D gene: -
clone size: -
V gene: TRBV2
J gene: TRBJ2-7
CDR3 protein: CASSESVSGSEQYF
CDR3 DNA: TGTGCCAGCAGTGAATCGGTTTCAGGAAGCGAGCAGTACTTC

D gene: -
clone size: -
V gene: TRBV30
J gene: TRBJ2-3
CDR3 protein: CAWSVQATDTQYF
CDR3 DNA: TGTGCCTGGAGTGTACAGGCCACAGATACGCAGTATTTT

D gene: TRBD2
clone size: -
V gene: TRBV6-2/TRBV6-3
J gene: TRBJ2-2
CDR3 protein: CASSFKGLAGANTGELFF
CDR3 DNA: TGTGCCAGCAGTTTTAAGGGACTAGCGGGAGCGAACACCGGGGAGCTGTTTTTT

D gene: TRBD2
clone size: -
V gene: TRBV28
J gene: TRBJ2-7
CDR3 protein: CASSLRLAPYEQYF
CDR3 DNA: TGTGCCAGCAGTTTACGACTAGCGCCCTACGAGCAGTACTTC

D gene: -
clone size: once
V gene: TRBV15
J gene: TRBJ1-5
CDR3 protein: CATTGGGNQPQHF
CDR3 DNA: TGTGCCACCACCGGGGGGGGCAATCAGCCCCAGCATTTT

D gene: -
clone size: -
V gene: TRBV28
J gene: TRBJ2-7
CDR3 protein: CASSWGVEQYF
CDR3 DNA: TGTGCCAGCAGTTGGGGGGTCGAGCAGTACTTC

D gene: -
clone size: many
V gene: TRBV12-3/TRBV12-4
J gene: TRBJ2-7
CDR3 protein: CASSLSPTYEQYF
CDR3 DNA: TGTGCCAGCAGTCTAAGCCCAACGTACGAGCAGTACTTC

D gene: -
clone size: -
V gene: TRBV19
J gene: TRBJ2-7
CDR3 protein: CASSILGYEQYF
CDR3 DNA: TGTGCCAGTAGTATTCTAGGCTACGAGCAGTACTTC

D gene: -
clone size: -
V gene: TRBV19
J gene: TRBJ2-7
CDR3 protein: CASSVSDGEQYF
CDR3 DNA: TGTGCCAGTTCCGTCAGCGACGGAGAGCAGTACTTC

D gene: -
clone size: -
V gene: TRBV11-2
J gene: TRBJ2-7
CDR3 protein: CASSLETRVSSRGRFSEQYF
CDR3 DNA: TGTGCCAGCAGCTTAGAAACGCGGGTGTCCAGCCGGGGGAGGTTTTCAGAGCAGTACTTC

D gene: -
clone size: -
V gene: TRBV7-9
J gene: TRBJ1-4
CDR3 protein: CASSLALGREGEKLFF
CDR3 DNA: TGTGCCAGCAGCTTAGCGCTCGGCAGGGAGGGGGAAAAACTGTTTTTT

D gene: -
clone size: -
V gene: TRBV18
J gene: TRBJ2-5
CDR3 protein: CASSPGVQETQYF
CDR3 DNA: TGTGCCAGCTCACCGGGCGTCCAAGAGACCCAGTACTTC